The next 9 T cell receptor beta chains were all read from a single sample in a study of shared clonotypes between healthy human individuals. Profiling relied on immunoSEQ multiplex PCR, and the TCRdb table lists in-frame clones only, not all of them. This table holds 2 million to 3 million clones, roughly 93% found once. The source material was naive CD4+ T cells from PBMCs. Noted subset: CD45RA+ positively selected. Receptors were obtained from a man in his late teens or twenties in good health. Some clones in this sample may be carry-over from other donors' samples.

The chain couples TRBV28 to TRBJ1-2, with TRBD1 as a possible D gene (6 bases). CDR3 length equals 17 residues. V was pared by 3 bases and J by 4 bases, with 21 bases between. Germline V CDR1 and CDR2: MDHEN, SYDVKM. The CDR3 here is CASSFSSRVGGVYGYTF. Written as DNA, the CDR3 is TGTGCCAGCAGTTTCTCTTCTCGGGTAGGGGGAGTCTATGGCTACACCTTC.

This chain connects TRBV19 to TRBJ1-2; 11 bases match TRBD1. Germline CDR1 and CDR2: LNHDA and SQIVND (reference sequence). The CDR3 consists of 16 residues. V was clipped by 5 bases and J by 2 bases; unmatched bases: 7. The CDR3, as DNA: TGTGCCAGTAGTCGAGGACAGGGGGCTCAAAACTATGGCTACACCTTC. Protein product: CASSRGQGAQNYGYTF.

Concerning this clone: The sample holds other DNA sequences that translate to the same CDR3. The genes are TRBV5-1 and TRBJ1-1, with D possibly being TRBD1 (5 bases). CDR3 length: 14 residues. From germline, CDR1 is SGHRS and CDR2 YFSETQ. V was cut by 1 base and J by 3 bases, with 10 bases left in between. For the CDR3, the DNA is TGCGCCAGCAGCTTGAGCAGGGCGGACACTGAAGCTTTCTTT. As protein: CASSLSRADTEAFF.

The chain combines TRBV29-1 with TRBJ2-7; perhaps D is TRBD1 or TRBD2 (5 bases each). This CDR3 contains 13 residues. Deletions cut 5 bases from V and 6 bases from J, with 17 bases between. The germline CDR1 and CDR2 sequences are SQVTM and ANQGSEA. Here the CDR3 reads CSVKAGKAGEQYF. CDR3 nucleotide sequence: TGCAGCGTTAAGGCAGGGAAGGCGGGCGAGCAGTACTTC.

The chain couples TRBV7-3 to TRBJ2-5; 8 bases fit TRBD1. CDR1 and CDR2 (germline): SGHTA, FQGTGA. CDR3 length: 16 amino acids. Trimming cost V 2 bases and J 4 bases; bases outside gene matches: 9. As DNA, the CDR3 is TGTGCCAGCAGCTTATCCCCTCAGGGGGCGGGAGAGACCCAGTACTTC. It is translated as CASSLSPQGAGETQYF.

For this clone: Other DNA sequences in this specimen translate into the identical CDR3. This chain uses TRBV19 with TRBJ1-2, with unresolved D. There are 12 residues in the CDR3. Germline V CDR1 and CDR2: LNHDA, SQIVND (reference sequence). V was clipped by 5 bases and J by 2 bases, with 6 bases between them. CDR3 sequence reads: CASSGQNYGYTF. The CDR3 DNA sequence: TGTGCCAGTAGTGGGCAGAACTATGGCTACACCTTC.

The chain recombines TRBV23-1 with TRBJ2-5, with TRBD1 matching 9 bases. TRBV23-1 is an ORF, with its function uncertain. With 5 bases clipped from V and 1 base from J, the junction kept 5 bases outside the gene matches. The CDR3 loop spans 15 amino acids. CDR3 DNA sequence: TGCGCCAGCAGTACCGGGACAGGGCTCCAAGAGACCCAGTACTTC. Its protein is CASSTGTGLQETQYF.

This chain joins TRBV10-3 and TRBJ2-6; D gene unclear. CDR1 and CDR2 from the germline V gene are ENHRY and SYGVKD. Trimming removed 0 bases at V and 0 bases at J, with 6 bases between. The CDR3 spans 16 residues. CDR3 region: CAISESTDSGANVLTF. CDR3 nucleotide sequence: TGTGCCATCAGTGAGTCGACGGACTCTGGGGCCAACGTCCTGACTTTC.

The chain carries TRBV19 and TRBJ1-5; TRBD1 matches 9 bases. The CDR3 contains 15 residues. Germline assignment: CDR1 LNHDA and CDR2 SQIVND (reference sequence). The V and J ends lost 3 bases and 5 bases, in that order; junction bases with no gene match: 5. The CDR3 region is CASSMTDRGHQPQHF. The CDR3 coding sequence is TGTGCCAGTAGTATGACGGACAGGGGCCATCAGCCCCAGCATTTT.